A selection of T cell receptor beta chains follows, all from one sample in a study of T cell responses to AZD1222 COVID-19 vaccine. Here immunoSEQ multiplex PCR was the method, and the copy in TCRdb shows in-frame clones only, minus some. Of over 100,000 clones in the sample, around nine tenths are singletons; the top ten hold approximately 17%. Material: peripheral blood, obtained on day 0 of AZD1222 vaccination. The receptor set was obtained from an adult in good health. The CDR3 runs from the conserved cysteine through the conserved F or W. The order of the fields is J gene, CDR3 length, clone size, D gene, V gene, CDR3 protein, CDR3 DNA. The D gene is left open where the match is weak. Clone size is stated in some rows and not others, as once, few, many or a class when expanded.

J gene: TRBJ1-1; CDR3 length: 10; clone size: NA; D gene: NA; V gene: TRBV19; CDR3 protein: CDRAVTEAFF; CDR3 DNA: TGTGACAGGGCGGTCACTGAAGCTTTCTTT
J gene: TRBJ1-2; CDR3 length: 15; clone size: NA; D gene: TRBD1; V gene: TRBV5-1; CDR3 protein: CASSLGGTGRYGYTF; CDR3 DNA: TGCGCCAGCAGCTTGGGCGGGACAGGGCGGTATGGCTACACCTTC
J gene: TRBJ2-1; CDR3 length: 15; clone size: NA; D gene: NA; V gene: TRBV6-5; CDR3 protein: CASSYPQGLQDEQFF; CDR3 DNA: TGTGCCAGCAGTTACCCCCAGGGGTTACAGGATGAGCAGTTCTTC
J gene: TRBJ1-1; CDR3 length: 15; clone size: once; D gene: TRBD1; V gene: TRBV4-2; CDR3 protein: CASSPTGVRNTEAFF; CDR3 DNA: TGTGCCAGCAGCCCGACAGGGGTTAGGAACACTGAAGCTTTCTTT
J gene: TRBJ2-1; CDR3 length: 14; clone size: once; D gene: NA; V gene: TRBV30; CDR3 protein: CAWRARGSYNEQFF; CDR3 DNA: TGTGCCTGGAGGGCCCGCGGATCCTACAATGAGCAGTTCTTC
J gene: TRBJ2-2; CDR3 length: 16; clone size: NA; D gene: NA; V gene: TRBV24-1; CDR3 protein: CATSDLDGGADGELFF; CDR3 DNA: TGTGCCACCAGTGATTTGGACGGAGGAGCCGACGGGGAGCTGTTTTTT
J gene: TRBJ2-1; CDR3 length: 13; clone size: NA; D gene: NA; V gene: TRBV12-5; CDR3 protein: CASGLDIYGEQFF; CDR3 DNA: TGTGCTAGTGGTTTGGACATCTATGGCGAGCAGTTCTTC
J gene: TRBJ2-3; CDR3 length: 13; clone size: NA; D gene: NA; V gene: TRBV5-1; CDR3 protein: CASRGLGTDTQYF; CDR3 DNA: TGCGCCAGCCGGGGGTTGGGCACAGATACGCAGTATTTT
J gene: TRBJ2-7; CDR3 length: 15; clone size: NA; D gene: TRBD1; V gene: TRBV7-3; CDR3 protein: CASSSSGTGYDEQYF; CDR3 DNA: TGTGCCAGCAGCTCGTCCGGGACAGGGTACGACGAGCAGTACTTC
J gene: TRBJ2-5; CDR3 length: 12; clone size: NA; D gene: NA; V gene: TRBV29-1; CDR3 protein: CSVARGQETQYF; CDR3 DNA: TGCAGCGTTGCAAGAGGACAAGAGACCCAGTACTTC
J gene: TRBJ2-3; CDR3 length: 10; clone size: NA; D gene: NA; V gene: TRBV30; CDR3 protein: CACGEIGQYF; CDR3 DNA: TGTGCCTGTGGGGAGATCGGGCAGTATTTT
J gene: TRBJ2-3; CDR3 length: 11; clone size: NA; D gene: NA; V gene: TRBV20-1; CDR3 protein: CSARAWDTQYF; CDR3 DNA: TGCAGTGCTAGAGCATGGGATACGCAGTATTTT
J gene: TRBJ2-3; CDR3 length: 15; clone size: NA; D gene: TRBD2; V gene: TRBV27; CDR3 protein: CASSFGLAGGDTQYF; CDR3 DNA: TGTGCCAGCAGTTTTGGGCTAGCGGGGGGAGATACGCAGTATTTT
J gene: TRBJ2-5; CDR3 length: 12; clone size: NA; D gene: NA; V gene: TRBV6-5; CDR3 protein: CASRQDRETQYF; CDR3 DNA: TGTGCCAGCAGACAGGATCGAGAGACCCAGTACTTC
J gene: TRBJ1-2; CDR3 length: 15; clone size: few; D gene: TRBD1; V gene: TRBV30; CDR3 protein: CAWSVMGTGGFGYTF; CDR3 DNA: TGTGCCTGGAGTGTAATGGGGACAGGGGGCTTCGGCTACACCTTC
J gene: TRBJ2-5; CDR3 length: 19; clone size: NA; D gene: TRBD2; V gene: TRBV5-6; CDR3 protein: CASSPSTSGGAEFRETQYF; CDR3 DNA: TGTGCCAGCAGCCCAAGTACTAGCGGGGGGGCCGAGTTCCGAGAGACCCAGTACTTC
J gene: TRBJ1-5; CDR3 length: 14; clone size: NA; D gene: NA; V gene: TRBV28; CDR3 protein: CASSLGPGNQPQHF; CDR3 DNA: TGTGCCAGCAGTTTGGGTCCGGGCAATCAGCCCCAGCATTTT
J gene: TRBJ2-3; CDR3 length: 12; clone size: NA; D gene: NA; V gene: TRBV5-6; CDR3 protein: CASSRVLDTQYF; CDR3 DNA: TGTGCCAGCAGCCGGGTCCTAGATACGCAGTATTTT
J gene: TRBJ1-3; CDR3 length: 13; clone size: NA; D gene: NA; V gene: TRBV19; CDR3 protein: CASRQVSGNTIYF; CDR3 DNA: TGTGCCAGCAGACAGGTCTCTGGAAACACCATATATTTT
J gene: TRBJ2-1; CDR3 length: 17; clone size: few; D gene: TRBD1; V gene: TRBV19; CDR3 protein: CASSADRGLNVLNEQFF; CDR3 DNA: TGTGCCAGTAGTGCGGACAGGGGCTTAAACGTGCTTAATGAGCAGTTCTTC
J gene: TRBJ2-2; CDR3 length: 14; clone size: NA; D gene: NA; V gene: TRBV5-1; CDR3 protein: CASSLEGHTGELFF; CDR3 DNA: TGCGCCAGCAGCTTGGAGGGGCACACCGGGGAGCTGTTTTTT
J gene: TRBJ2-2; CDR3 length: 15; clone size: NA; D gene: NA; V gene: TRBV19; CDR3 protein: CASSIGRGGYGELFF; CDR3 DNA: TGTGCCAGTAGTATTGGCAGGGGAGGATACGGGGAGCTGTTTTTT
J gene: TRBJ1-1; CDR3 length: 15; clone size: many; D gene: NA; V gene: TRBV28; CDR3 protein: CASSLPQASNTEAFF; CDR3 DNA: TGTGCCAGCAGTCTACCGCAGGCCTCGAACACTGAAGCTTTCTTT
J gene: TRBJ1-4; CDR3 length: 14; clone size: NA; D gene: NA; V gene: TRBV19; CDR3 protein: CASNSQTTNEKLFF; CDR3 DNA: TGTGCCAGTAACTCACAAACAACTAATGAAAAACTGTTTTTT
J gene: TRBJ1-2; CDR3 length: 15; clone size: NA; D gene: NA; V gene: TRBV5-4; CDR3 protein: CASSLPKGRNYGYTF; CDR3 DNA: TGTGCCAGCAGCTTGCCGAAGGGGCGCAACTATGGCTACACCTTC
J gene: TRBJ1-1; CDR3 length: 17; clone size: NA; D gene: TRBD1; V gene: TRBV6-2/TRBV6-3; CDR3 protein: CASSYVQGRGDTGEAFF; CDR3 DNA: TGTGCCAGCAGTTACGTCCAGGGCAGGGGGGACACTGGTGAAGCTTTCTTT
J gene: TRBJ1-1; CDR3 length: 15; clone size: few; D gene: TRBD1; V gene: TRBV9; CDR3 protein: CASSVRTGVGTEAFF; CDR3 DNA: TGTGCCAGCAGCGTTCGGACAGGGGTGGGCACTGAAGCTTTCTTT
J gene: TRBJ2-2; CDR3 length: 14; clone size: NA; D gene: NA; V gene: TRBV5-4; CDR3 protein: CASSFEDNTGELFF; CDR3 DNA: TGTGCCAGCAGCTTCGAGGACAACACCGGGGAGCTGTTTTTT
J gene: TRBJ2-1; CDR3 length: 15; clone size: NA; D gene: NA; V gene: TRBV2; CDR3 protein: CASSDVGGSYNEQFF; CDR3 DNA: TGTGCCAGCAGTGATGTGGGTGGCTCCTACAATGAGCAGTTCTTC
J gene: TRBJ1-1; CDR3 length: 14; clone size: NA; D gene: NA; V gene: TRBV5-4; CDR3 protein: CASSMTGGISEAFF; CDR3 DNA: TGTGCCAGCAGCATGACAGGAGGGATTTCTGAAGCTTTCTTT
J gene: TRBJ1-1; CDR3 length: 13; clone size: NA; D gene: NA; V gene: TRBV12-3/TRBV12-4; CDR3 protein: CASSGVMNTEAFF; CDR3 DNA: TGTGCCAGCAGTGGGGTGATGAACACTGAAGCTTTCTTT
J gene: TRBJ1-4; CDR3 length: 16; clone size: NA; D gene: TRBD1; V gene: TRBV24-1; CDR3 protein: CATSDLRTGTPEKLFF; CDR3 DNA: TGTGCCACCAGTGACCTGCGGACAGGGACGCCCGAAAAACTGTTTTTT
J gene: TRBJ2-1; CDR3 length: 16; clone size: NA; D gene: TRBD2; V gene: TRBV6-6; CDR3 protein: CASSRTGLAGYNEQFF; CDR3 DNA: TGTGCCAGCAGTCGAACGGGACTAGCGGGGTACAATGAGCAGTTCTTC
J gene: TRBJ1-4; CDR3 length: 15; clone size: NA; D gene: NA; V gene: TRBV4-3; CDR3 protein: CASSQVVGPGEKLFF; CDR3 DNA: TGCGCCAGCAGCCAAGTTGTAGGCCCCGGTGAAAAACTGTTTTTT
J gene: TRBJ1-3; CDR3 length: 14; clone size: NA; D gene: NA; V gene: TRBV6-5; CDR3 protein: CASIKTGGANTIYF; CDR3 DNA: TGTGCCAGCATCAAAACTGGCGGGGCGAACACCATATATTTT
J gene: TRBJ1-1; CDR3 length: 12; clone size: NA; D gene: NA; V gene: TRBV7-2; CDR3 protein: CASSLEETEAFF; CDR3 DNA: TGTGCCAGCAGCTTAGAGGAGACTGAAGCTTTCTTT
J gene: TRBJ1-2; CDR3 length: 12; clone size: NA; D gene: NA; V gene: TRBV28; CDR3 protein: CASNTGSLGYTF; CDR3 DNA: TGTGCCAGCAATACAGGGTCGCTCGGCTACACCTTC